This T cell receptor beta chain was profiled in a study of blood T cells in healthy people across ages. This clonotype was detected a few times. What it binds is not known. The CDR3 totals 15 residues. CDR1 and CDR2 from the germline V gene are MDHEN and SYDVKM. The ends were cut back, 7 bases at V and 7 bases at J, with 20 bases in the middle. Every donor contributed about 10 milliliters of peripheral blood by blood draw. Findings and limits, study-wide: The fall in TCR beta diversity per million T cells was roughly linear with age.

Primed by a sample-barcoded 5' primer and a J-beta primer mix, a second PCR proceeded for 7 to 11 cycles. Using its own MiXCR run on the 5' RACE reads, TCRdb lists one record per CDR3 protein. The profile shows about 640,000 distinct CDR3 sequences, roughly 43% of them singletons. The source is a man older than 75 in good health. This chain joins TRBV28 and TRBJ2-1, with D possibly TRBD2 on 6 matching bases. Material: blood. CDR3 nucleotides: TGTGCCAGCACGGGTAGCGGATTCTGGGGGAATGAGCAGTTCTTC. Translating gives CASTGSGFWGNEQFF.